The clone carrying this TCR beta chain was found a few times. Its target is unknown. This record belongs to a study of vaccination effects on CD4 cells after COVID-19. Per the germline V gene, CDR1 is ENHRY and CDR2 is SYGVKD. The CDR3 is 14 residues long. Trimming pared 0 bases from V and 7 bases from J, leaving 12 bases between. Viral peptide pools were used in the ViraFEST assay to expand antigen-specific CD4+ T cells, and sequencing came afterward. The culture ran for around 10 days before CD4+ T cells were isolated. Profiling relied on immunoSEQ multiplex PCR, and the TCRdb table lists in-frame clones only, not all of them. This sample has approximately 22,000 clones, with roughly 73% found just once.

The sequence came from a human donor who received a COVID-19 vaccine. The starting material was CD4+ T cells from PBMCs cultured with HCoV-229E spike peptides, obtained before COVID-19 vaccination. V gene TRBV10-3 combines with J gene TRBJ1-1; D remains unclear. The CDR3, as DNA: TGTGCCATCAGTGAGTCTGACTTATCCCGTGAAGCTTTCTTT. It is translated as CAISESDLSREAFF.